Listed here are 25 T cell receptor beta chains from one sample, sequenced in a study of CD8+CD57+ T cells in acquired aplastic anemia. It was genomic DNA that served as the template for profiling TCR beta VDJ and CDR3. TCRdb processed the reads anew with MiXCR; each CDR3 protein has one entry. The table shows fewer than 70,000 distinct CDR3 sequences, with under 65% occurring only once. The sample taken for sequencing was sorted CD4+, CD8+, or CD8+CD57+ T cells (not recorded which) from PBMCs. Receptor source: a human donor in good health, serving as a control.

By sample fraction, this clonotype is medium-sized. In nucleotides, the CDR3 is TGTGCCAGCAGCTTAGTCCGTCAGGGAAACTACGAGCAGTACTTC. This gives the protein CASSLVRQGNYEQYF. This chain connects TRBV7-8 to TRBJ2-7; perhaps TRBD1 as D (5 bases). CDR3 length: 15 amino acids. V was shortened by 1 base and J by 3 bases, with 13 bases between the two germline ends. The V gene's germline CDR1 is SGHVS and CDR2 FQNEAQ. Full variable domain (remainder filled in from reference TRBV7-8 and TRBJ2-7): GAGVSQSPRYKVAKRGQDVALRCDPISGHVSLFWYQQALGQGPEFLTYFQNEAQLDKSGLPSDRFFAERPEGSVSTLKIQRTQQEDSAVYLCASSLVRQGNYEQYFGPGTRLTVT.

V and J are TRBV24-1 and TRBJ2-1, with TRBD2 identical over 8 bases. The CDR3 is 13 residues long. With 7 bases clipped from V and 5 bases from J, the junction kept 3 bases outside the gene matches. Germline V gene lookup returns CDR1 KGHDR and CDR2 SFDVKD. CDR3 nucleotide sequence: TGTGCCACCAGAGCCGGGGGGGACAATGAGCAGTTCTTC. Translating gives CATRAGGDNEQFF.

DNA of the CDR3: TGTGCCAGCAGCCAAGATGATTCCACTGAAGCTTTCTTT. As protein: CASSQDDSTEAFF. The V call is TRBV4-2, the J call TRBJ1-1; D remains unclear. The CDR3 contains 13 residues. Trimming cost V 0 bases and J 4 bases, with 6 bases left between them. Germline assignment: CDR1 LGHNA and CDR2 YNFKEQ.

V usage is TRBV5-6 and J usage is TRBJ1-2; TRBD1 aligns across 8 bases. With V trimmed by 6 bases and J by 5 bases, 6 bases remained unmatched. Germline loops: CDR1 SGHDT, CDR2 YYEEEE. This CDR3 region has 13 residues. In DNA, the CDR3 is TGTGCCAGCAACCCGACAGGGGATTATGGCTACACCTTC. It translates to CASNPTGDYGYTF.

This clonotype has ten or more counts. This chain uses TRBV12-3 or TRBV12-4 with TRBJ2-7; 9 bases agree with TRBD1. The trim removed 6 bases at V and 3 bases at J, leaving 6 bases unmatched. This CDR3 comprises 14 residues. CDR3: CASRTGQGNYEQYF. In DNA, the CDR3 is TGTGCCAGCAGAACGGGACAGGGAAACTACGAGCAGTACTTC.

This clonotype was detected a few times. J is TRBJ1-5 and V is TRBV5-6; 8 nucleotides align to TRBD1. The CDR3 is 15 residues long. V shed 5 bases, J shed 9 bases, and the junction held 13 bases outside the gene matches. Germline lookup yields CDR1 SGHDT and CDR2 YYEEEE. The CDR3 bases are TGTGCCAGCAGTCAGGGGGCCGGAGGGGGATGGCCCCAGCATTTT. It codes for CASSQGAGGGWPQHF.

Many counts were recorded for this clonotype. V gene TRBV11-2 combines with J gene TRBJ1-2, with 7 positions matching TRBD1. The V gene end was trimmed by 5 bases and the J gene end by 4 bases; junction bases not matched to a gene: 16. Germline loops: CDR1 SGHAT, CDR2 FQNNGV. There are 17 residues in the CDR3. The CDR3 DNA follows: TGTGCCAGCAGCCGAATTACGGGACAGTGGGACGGCTATGGCTACACCTTC. It specifies CASSRITGQWDGYGYTF. Complete variable domain (other parts from reference TRBV11-2 and TRBJ1-2): EAGVAQSPRYKIIEKRQSVAFWCNPISGHATLYWYQQILGQGPKLLIQFQNNGVVDDSQLPKDRFSAERLKGVDSTLKIQPAKLEDSAVYLCASSRITGQWDGYGYTFGSGTRLTVV.

The rearrangement joins TRBV25-1 to TRBJ1-1; D unresolved. The CDR3 has 12 residues. Looked up from germline, CDR1 is MGHDK and CDR2 is SYGVNS. The V end lost 3 bases, the J end lost 4 bases, and 6 bases lay between the germline ends. In DNA form, the CDR3 reads TGTGCCAGCAGTGACAGCTTCACTGAAGCTTTCTTT. This codes for CASSDSFTEAFF.

The table lists this clonotype with many counts. The gene calls are TRBV9 and TRBJ1-3; 7 bases agree with TRBD1. CDR1 and CDR2 (germline): SGDLS, YYNGEE. The CDR3 runs 17 residues. V trimming: 4 bases; J trimming: 7 bases; junction bases outside the gene matches: 17. In nucleotides, the CDR3 is TGTGCCAGCAGCACGACACTAAGACAGGGTGATTTCAACACCATATATTTT. Its protein is CASSTTLRQGDFNTIYF.

The genes are TRBV7-9 and TRBJ2-7; D perhaps matches TRBD2 (5 bases). Germline V gene lookup returns CDR1 SEHNR and CDR2 FQNEAQ (reference sequence). V was shortened by 10 bases and J by 0 bases, with 16 bases between the two germline ends. There are 14 residues in the CDR3. CDR3 loop: CANSLRGNSYEQYF. CDR3 DNA: TGTGCCAACAGTTTACGAGGGAACTCCTACGAGCAGTACTTC.

This clonotype appeared once. The chain combines TRBV20-1 with TRBJ1-6; D unclear. The ends were cut back, 0 bases at V and 14 bases at J, with 11 bases in the middle. The CDR3 spans 12 residues. Germline V gene data show CDR1 as DFQATT and CDR2 as SNEGSKA (reference sequence). CDR3: CSARDQLVALHF. The DNA of the CDR3 is TGCAGTGCTAGAGACCAGCTAGTGGCCCTCCACTTT.

The chain joins TRBV19 to TRBJ1-1; D not resolved. Trimming removed 2 bases at V and 2 bases at J, with 12 bases between. Per germline, CDR1 LNHDA and CDR2 SQIVND (reference sequence). This CDR3 contains 15 residues. CDR3 DNA: TGTGCCAGTAGTATAAGCGTCCCAGCTAACACTGAAGCTTTCTTT. Its protein is CASSISVPANTEAFF.

This chain connects TRBV15 to TRBJ1-4; possibly TRBD1 for D (5 bases). Deletions cut 2 bases from V and 8 bases from J, with 15 bases between. This CDR3 has 15 residues. CDR1 and CDR2 (germline): LNHNV, YYDKDF (reference sequence). The CDR3 loop reads CATSRFLGTGEKLFF. CDR3 DNA sequence: TGTGCCACCAGCAGATTTCTTGGGACGGGAGAAAAACTGTTTTTT.

This clonotype has at least ten counts. This chain connects TRBV29-1 to TRBJ2-5; 8 bases map to TRBD2. This CDR3 has 14 residues. Germline-derived CDR1 and CDR2 are SQVTM and ANQGSEA. Trimming at V came to 2 bases and at J to 5 bases, leaving 7 bases not matched to a gene. CDR3 in amino acids: CSVETGGGWETQYF. CDR3 DNA: TGCAGCGTTGAAACGGGAGGGGGGTGGGAGACCCAGTACTTC.

The gene calls are TRBV10-3 and TRBJ1-2; tentative D call: TRBD1 (5 bases). This CDR3 region has 13 residues. V was trimmed by 4 bases and J by 3 bases, leaving 9 bases between them. CDR1 and CDR2 (germline): ENHRY, SYGVKD. The CDR3 nucleotides are TGTGCCATCAGTGGCCTGGGGGACTATGGCTACACCTTC. It specifies CAISGLGDYGYTF.

This clonotype occurred a few times. J is TRBJ2-3 and V is TRBV29-1; 8 positions agree with TRBD1. V dropped 6 bases and J dropped 2; count of bases not matched to a gene: 10. CDR1 and CDR2 (germline): SQVTM, ANQGSEA. The CDR3 contains 15 residues. The CDR3: CSVETWTGYTDTQYF. DNA of the CDR3: TGCAGCGTCGAGACTTGGACAGGGTACACAGATACGCAGTATTTT.

The CDR3 region is CSVRGSSYEQYF. For the CDR3, the DNA is TGCAGCGTTCGGGGGAGCTCCTACGAGCAGTACTTC. The rearrangement joins TRBV29-1 to TRBJ2-7; TRBD2 is a possible D gene (6 bases). Per germline, CDR1 SQVTM and CDR2 ANQGSEA. Trimming took 5 bases from V and 0 from J, leaving 8 bases between them. The CDR3 contains 12 residues.

The sample holds many counts of this clonotype. The chain is built from TRBV4-2 and TRBJ2-5; possibly TRBD1 for D (5 bases). Trimming took off 0 bases at V and 5 bases at J, with 13 bases between the two ends. Germline CDR1 reads LGHNA; CDR2 reads YNFKEQ. The CDR3 contains 15 residues. CDR3: CASSQEDSPEETQYF. The CDR3 region has the DNA TGTGCCAGCAGCCAAGAAGACAGCCCGGAGGAGACCCAGTACTTC.

This clonotype was counted a single time. This chain connects TRBV28 to TRBJ2-7; the D is unclear. In germline, CDR1 is MDHEN, CDR2 SYDVKM. Trimming stripped 2 bases from V and 1 base from J, with 6 bases between. The CDR3 length is 13 residues. CDR3 nucleotide sequence: TGTGCCAGCAGTTTAAGCACGTCCTACGAGCAGTACTTC. This gives the protein CASSLSTSYEQYF.

This clonotype was detected many times. In nucleotides, the CDR3 is TGTGCCAGCAGCCCCGGGACTAGCACAGATACGCAGTATTTT. This translates into CASSPGTSTDTQYF. The chain recombines TRBV6-4 with TRBJ2-3; perhaps TRBD2 as D (6 bases). The V end lost 6 bases, the J end lost 0 bases, and 10 bases lay between the germline ends. The CDR3 length is 14 residues. Germline V gene sequence: CDR1 MRHNA, CDR2 SNTAGT.

The rearrangement joins TRBV19 to TRBJ1-2; D gene unclear. From germline, CDR1 is LNHDA and CDR2 SQIVND (reference sequence). This CDR3 has 14 amino acids. Trimming cost V 7 bases and J 5 bases, with 17 bases left between them. In nucleotides, the CDR3 is TGTGCCAGTAAGCGTGGGAGGGCACTATATGGCTACACCTTC. Its translation: CASKRGRALYGYTF.

This clonotype was seen repeatedly, ten times or more. The chain recombines TRBV30 with TRBJ1-2; 9 bases are a match to TRBD1. CDR3 length equals 15 residues. V trimming: 1 base; J trimming: 6 bases; junction bases outside the gene matches: 9. Germline V gene sequence: CDR1 GTSNPN, CDR2 SVGIG (reference sequence). The CDR3 DNA follows: TGTGCCTGGAGTGAGGGAGGGACAGGGACTGATGGCTACACCTTC. Its protein product is CAWSEGGTGTDGYTF.

The chain uses TRBV6-1 and TRBJ2-3; 9 bases match TRBD2. Germline CDR1 reads MNHNS; CDR2 reads SASEGT. J lost 1 base, V lost 6 bases, and 5 bases had no gene match. This CDR3 is built from 15 residues. The CDR3 DNA reads as TGTGCCAGCAGGAATATAGCGGGGGGCACAGATACGCAGTATTTT. As protein: CASRNIAGGTDTQYF.

This clonotype was picked up many times. The chain uses TRBV7-9 and TRBJ2-7; no firm D call. V lost 5 bases and J lost 3, with 11 bases in between. The CDR3 spans 13 residues. Looked up from germline, CDR1 is SEHNR and CDR2 is FQNEAQ (reference sequence). CDR3 coding DNA: TGTGCCAGCAGCGCCGGGTCCTTCTACGAGCAGTACTTC. Translated: CASSAGSFYEQYF.

The CDR3 sequence is CATSDVDRVLFF. In DNA, the CDR3 is TGTGCCACCAGTGATGTAGACAGGGTGCTGTTTTTT. The chain uses TRBV24-1 and TRBJ2-2, with 7 bases lining up with TRBD1. The CDR3 contains 12 residues. V dropped 3 bases and J dropped 13; count of bases not matched to a gene: 4. The V gene's germline CDR1 is KGHDR and CDR2 SFDVKD.